This T cell receptor beta chain was sequenced during a study of beta chain features in type 1 diabetes. General observations from the study: TCRB CDR3s from Type 1 diabetes patients were moderately but significantly shorter in all four CD4+ subsets. Using cDNA template may skew counts toward highly expressing activated cells. In these data, an HLA type influence on TCRB rearrangement remained unresolved.

The CDR3 runs 17 residues. Per germline, CDR1 MNHNS and CDR2 SASEGT. V lost 5 bases to trimming and J lost 0 bases; unmatched junction nucleotides: 10. Expressed TCRB transcripts were sequenced because the isolated RNA had all been reverse transcribed beforehand. The assay was immunoSEQ multiplex PCR, and TCRdb's table has in-frame clones only and misses some. The data hold some 410,000 clones, with 11% to 15% observed a single time. Each sorted population was over 95% pure. Points on this clone: Its matching antigen is unknown.

The chain is built from TRBV6-1 and TRBJ2-1; 7 bases map to TRBD1. The specimen sequenced was naive CD4+ T cells from blood. The sequence was obtained from a man aged 30-40 years in good health. CDR3 amino acids: CASSKGTALSSYNEQFF. DNA of the CDR3: TGTGCCAGCAGTAAAGGGACAGCGCTGAGCTCCTACAATGAGCAGTTCTTC.